The 20 T cell receptor beta chains reported below all come from one sample, sequenced in a study of T-cell reconstitution after alpha-beta-depleted transplantation in children. Unique molecular identifiers were used to barcode this TCRbeta library. TCRdb used MiXCR to reprocess the PCR reads, holding one entry per CDR3 protein. The table includes around 580,000 distinct CDR3 sequences, about 23% detected once. The material sequenced was PBMCs, mostly from graft donor cells, taken 360 days after TCRalphabeta/CD19-depleted stem cell transplant. These receptors all come from a boy in the first two years of life who had a stem cell transplant for acute myeloid leukemia, so the T cells may come from the graft donor.

There are a few counts of this clonotype. The chain recombines TRBV5-1 with TRBJ2-1; TRBD2 matches at 10 bases. The CDR3 totals 18 residues. Germline CDR1 is SGHRS and CDR2 is YFSETQ. The V segment lost 6 bases and the J segment 0 bases; nucleotides outside the gene matches: 12. CDR3 coding DNA: TGCGCCAGCACCAGGAAGGTTCTAGCGGGGGTCTCCTACAATGAGCAGTTCTTC. Its protein product is CASTRKVLAGVSYNEQFF.

This clonotype was seen at least ten times. DNA for the CDR3: TGTGCCAGCAGTTATGCAGCGATGGGGACCGGGGAGCTGTTTTTT. It translates to CASSYAAMGTGELFF. J is TRBJ2-2 and V is TRBV6-5; D call uncertain. The CDR3 sequence is 15 residues long. Trimming cost V 3 bases and J 5 bases, with 13 bases left between them. CDR1 and CDR2 (germline): MNHEY, SVGAGI.

This clonotype was picked up a small number of times. The chain recombines TRBV27 with TRBJ2-5; D may be TRBD2 (7 bases). CDR3 length equals 15 residues. With 2 bases removed from V and 5 bases from J, the gap between germline ends came to 15 bases. Germline V gives CDR1 MNHEY, CDR2 SMNVEV (reference sequence). The CDR3 is CASSLRRGAGETQYF. CDR3 in DNA: TGTGCCAGCAGTTTACGTCGGGGGGCAGGGGAGACCCAGTACTTC.

This chain joins TRBV5-1 and TRBJ2-5, with TRBD2 matching 14 bases. CDR3 length: 15 residues. After removal of 5 bases from V and 3 bases from J, the junction contained 3 bases not matched to a gene. The germline V gene has CDR1 SGHRS and CDR2 YFSETQ. Written as DNA, the CDR3 is TGCGCCAGCAGTATGACTAGCGGGAGGGAAGAGACCCAGTACTTC. It translates to CASSMTSGREETQYF.

This clonotype was observed at least ten times. J is TRBJ2-2 and V is TRBV3-1; D unresolved. Between the trimmed V and J ends, which lost 0 bases and 6 bases, there was a span of 2 bases. This CDR3 is built from 12 residues. The germline V gene encodes CDR1 LGHDT and CDR2 YNNKEL (reference sequence). The CDR3 region has the DNA TGTGCCAGCAGCCAAGATCCCGGGGAGCTGTTTTTT. This sequence encodes CASSQDPGELFF. The variable domain in full, with the rest retrieved from reference TRBV3-1 and TRBJ2-2, is DTAVSQTPKYLVTQMGNDKSIKCEQNLGHDTMYWYKQDSKKFLKIMFSYNNKELIINETVPNRFSPKSPDKAHLNLHINSLELGDSAVYFCASSQDPGELFFGEGSRLTVL.

The chain links TRBV5-6 to TRBJ2-3, with a weak D call TRBD1 (6 bases). The CDR3 loop spans 13 amino acids. The germline V gene encodes CDR1 SGHDT and CDR2 YYEEEE. The V gene lost 4 bases and the J gene lost 4 bases, with 10 bases spanning the gap. The CDR3 nucleotides are TGTGCCAGCAGCATTTGGGGGCCAGATACGCAGTATTTT. Translating gives CASSIWGPDTQYF.

This clonotype appeared a few times. The rearrangement uses TRBV19 and TRBJ2-5, with 7 bases identical to TRBD1. Germline V gene data show CDR1 as LNHDA and CDR2 as SQIVND (reference sequence). The CDR3 length is 17 residues. The trim removed 5 bases at V and 4 bases at J, leaving 16 bases unmatched. CDR3 sequence reads: CASSFDVESRGIETQYF. In DNA form, the CDR3 reads TGTGCCAGTAGTTTCGACGTTGAGAGCAGGGGGATAGAGACCCAGTACTTC.

This clonotype was counted only a few times. The J gene is TRBJ2-2, the V gene TRBV20-1; possibly TRBD1 or TRBD2 for D (6 bases each). This CDR3 contains 15 residues. V was clipped by 5 bases and J by 4 bases, with 17 bases between them. CDR1 is DFQATT and CDR2 is SNEGSKA in the germline V gene (reference sequence). DNA for the CDR3: TGCAGTGCTGTCCGGGGGCCAGGGGCCACCGGGGAGCTGTTTTTT. Encoded protein: CSAVRGPGATGELFF.

The chain links TRBV12-3 or TRBV12-4 to TRBJ2-7; 8 positions agree with TRBD2. V gave up 9 bases and J gave up 3 bases; unmatched junction bases: 7. The CDR3 totals 13 residues. The CDR3 loop reads CASTGGPSYEQYF. Written as DNA, the CDR3 is TGTGCCAGTACGGGAGGGCCGAGCTACGAGCAGTACTTC.

This clonotype was observed a few times. The chain couples TRBV20-1 to TRBJ2-6, with 8 nucleotides matching TRBD1. The CDR3 spans 15 residues. Per the germline V gene, CDR1 is DFQATT and CDR2 is SNEGSKA (reference sequence). Unmatched junction bases numbered 7, after V lost 5 bases and J lost 4 bases. The DNA for the CDR3 is TGCAGTGCTGTCGACAGGGGTGCCGGGGCCAACGTCCTGACTTTC. It translates to CSAVDRGAGANVLTF.

In this sample, this clonotype turned up once. The chain links TRBV20-1 to TRBJ2-7, with 11 bases that match TRBD2. CDR1 DFQATT and CDR2 SNEGSKA come from the germline V gene (reference sequence). The CDR3 consists of 14 residues. Trimming cost V 5 bases and J 5 bases; bases outside gene matches: 8. CDR3 region: CSAAVAGGPHEQYF. CDR3 nucleotide sequence: TGCAGTGCTGCAGTAGCGGGGGGGCCCCACGAGCAGTACTTC.

The chain uses TRBV28 and TRBJ2-1; no clear D. The CDR3 consists of 15 residues. V was pared by 4 bases and J by 4 bases, with 14 bases between. In germline, CDR1 is MDHEN, CDR2 SYDVKM. The CDR3 bases are TGTGCCAGCAGTTACACCCTATACCTGTACAATGAGCAGTTCTTC. Protein sequence: CASSYTLYLYNEQFF.

This clonotype was detected ten times or more. In DNA, the CDR3 is TGTGCCAGCAGCTTAGACGTAGGGGAGGGATACGAGCAGTACTTC. Translation gives CASSLDVGEGYEQYF. The chain is built from TRBV7-2 and TRBJ2-7; 7 nucleotides line up with TRBD2. V trimming: 1 base; J trimming: 4 bases; junction bases outside the gene matches: 7. The CDR3 extends over 15 amino acids. Germline CDR1 is SGHTA and CDR2 is FQGNSA.

V and J are TRBV7-9 and TRBJ2-7; D unclear. The germline V gene has CDR1 SEHNR and CDR2 FQNEAQ (reference sequence). This CDR3 spans 12 amino acids. V lost 6 bases and J lost 4, with 10 bases in between. The CDR3, as DNA: TGTGCCAGCAGGGGAAGCAAGTACGAGCAGTACTTC. This encodes CASRGSKYEQYF.

This chain uses TRBV7-8 with TRBJ2-1, with D tentatively TRBD1 (7 bases). This CDR3 spans 14 amino acids. V lost 4 bases, J lost 7 bases, and 14 bases lay in between. The germline V gene has CDR1 SGHVS and CDR2 FQNEAQ. The CDR3, as DNA: TGTGCCAGCAGCTGGCGGACAGGAGGGAATGAGCAGTTCTTC. Protein sequence: CASSWRTGGNEQFF.

This clonotype showed up many times. The chain employs TRBV7-3 and TRBJ2-3, with 10 bases lining up with TRBD2. Unmatched junction bases numbered 6, after V lost 8 bases and J lost 4 bases. From germline, CDR1 is SGHTA and CDR2 FQGTGA. The CDR3 loop spans 14 amino acids. CDR3 sequence: CASGGLADSDTQYF. Here the CDR3 DNA reads TGTGCCAGCGGCGGACTAGCGGACTCAGATACGCAGTATTTT.

The sample holds many counts of this clonotype. This sequence joins TRBV7-2 and TRBJ2-7; D is perhaps TRBD2 (7 bases). Germline V gene data show CDR1 as SGHTA and CDR2 as FQGNSA. The CDR3 is 14 amino acids. V was clipped by 2 bases and J by 5 bases, with 13 bases between them. The CDR3 DNA is TGTGCCAGCAGCTTACGGGGGGCAGTCAACGAGCAGTACTTC. Protein product: CASSLRGAVNEQYF.

This clonotype was seen repeatedly, ten times or more. V and J are TRBV7-9 and TRBJ2-1, with D perhaps assigned TRBD1 or TRBD2 (5 bases each). The length of the CDR3 is 14 residues. The germline V gene encodes CDR1 SEHNR and CDR2 FQNEAQ (reference sequence). V was pared by 5 bases and J by 3 bases, with 11 bases between. The CDR3 reads CASSRRDLYNEQFF. In nucleotides, the CDR3 is TGTGCCAGCAGCCGCCGGGACCTCTACAATGAGCAGTTCTTC.

This rearrangement joins TRBV5-6 to TRBJ1-2, with a tentative D call TRBD1 (6 bases). This CDR3 region has 14 residues. CDR1 is SGHDT and CDR2 is YYEEEE in the germline V gene. The ends were cut back, 1 base at V and 6 bases at J, with 13 bases in the middle. The CDR3 DNA is TGTGCCAGCAGCTTGTTTCAGGGGATGGATGGCTACACCTTC. Protein: CASSLFQGMDGYTF.

The CDR3 here is CASSLTGGPNTGELFF. Written as DNA, the CDR3 is TGTGCCAGCAGTTTAACAGGGGGCCCGAACACCGGGGAGCTGTTTTTT. The chain couples TRBV27 to TRBJ2-2, with 9 bases identical to TRBD1. Germline loops: CDR1 MNHEY, CDR2 SMNVEV (reference sequence). V shed 2 bases and J 0 bases; nucleotides not matched to a gene: 1. The CDR3 is 16 amino acids.